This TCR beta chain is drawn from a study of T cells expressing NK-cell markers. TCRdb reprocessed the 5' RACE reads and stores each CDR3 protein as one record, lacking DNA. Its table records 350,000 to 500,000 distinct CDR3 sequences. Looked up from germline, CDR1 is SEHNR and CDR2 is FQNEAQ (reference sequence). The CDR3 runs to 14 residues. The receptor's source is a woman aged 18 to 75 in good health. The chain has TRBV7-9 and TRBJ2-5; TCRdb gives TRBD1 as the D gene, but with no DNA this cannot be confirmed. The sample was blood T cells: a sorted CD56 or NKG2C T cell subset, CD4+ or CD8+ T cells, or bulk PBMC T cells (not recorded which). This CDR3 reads CASSLWTAQETQYF.